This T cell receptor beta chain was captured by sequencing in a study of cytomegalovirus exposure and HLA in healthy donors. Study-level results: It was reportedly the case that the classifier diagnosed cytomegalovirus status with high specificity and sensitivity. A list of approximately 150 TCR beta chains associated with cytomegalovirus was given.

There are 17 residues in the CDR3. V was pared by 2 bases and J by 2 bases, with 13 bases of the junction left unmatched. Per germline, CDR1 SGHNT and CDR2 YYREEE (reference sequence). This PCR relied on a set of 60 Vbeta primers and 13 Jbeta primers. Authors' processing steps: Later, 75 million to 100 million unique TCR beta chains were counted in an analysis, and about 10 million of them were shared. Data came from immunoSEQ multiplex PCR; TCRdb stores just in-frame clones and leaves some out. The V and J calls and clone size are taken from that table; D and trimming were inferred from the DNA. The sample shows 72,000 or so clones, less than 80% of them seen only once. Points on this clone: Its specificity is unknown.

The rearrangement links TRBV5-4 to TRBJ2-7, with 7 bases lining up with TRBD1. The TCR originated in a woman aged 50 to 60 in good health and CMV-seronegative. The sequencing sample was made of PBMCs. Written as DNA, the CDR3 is TGTGCCAGCAGCTTTGTATGGAAAACAGGGGCCCCCTACGAGCAGTACTTC. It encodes CASSFVWKTGAPYEQYF.